This T cell receptor (beta chain) was recovered during a study of shared clonotypes between healthy human individuals. Splitting of CD4+ cells produced CD45RA+ naive and CD45RA-negative memory subsets. The study ran the assay at deep level. Every subset's genomic DNA went evenly onto several immunoSEQ plates. The repertoire was sequenced with immunoSEQ multiplex PCR; TCRdb's copy has only in-frame clones and lacks some. There are 2 million to 2.5 million clones in the sample; around 95% occur only once, and approximately 0.13% lies in the top ten. Per the germline V gene, CDR1 is GTSNPN and CDR2 is SVGIG (reference sequence). This CDR3 is built from 14 residues. The junction had 9 bases not matched to a gene; V was cut back by 1 base and J by 9 bases.

The TCR comes from a man in his late teens or twenties in good health. Sequenced sample: naive CD4+ T cells sorted from blood. Sample subset: CD45RA+ positively selected. V usage is TRBV30 and J usage is TRBJ2-7, with 10 bases matching TRBD1. CDR3 nucleotides: TGTGCCTGGAGTGGGACAGGGGGTAAGACCGGGCAGTACTTC. Translated: CAWSGTGGKTGQYF.